Listed below are T cell receptor beta chains from one sample, sequenced in a study of blood T cell repertoires in COVID-19. The assay was immunoSEQ multiplex PCR, and TCRdb's table has in-frame clones only and misses some. The sample has around 200,000 clones, 89% seen once; the top ten hold about 2.1%. Material for sequencing was PBMCs or T cells enriched from blood (not recorded which). These TCRs come from a woman between 40 and 55 years old with acute COVID-19. CDR3s include the opening cysteine and the closing phenylalanine or tryptophan. Fields, in order: CDR3 length, V gene, D gene, clone size, J gene, CDR3 protein, CDR3 DNA. A D gene is named only where the DNA matches it firmly. Clone size, where shown, is once, few, many, or a class for clones that have expanded.

cdr3_length: 14
v_call: TRBV5-8
d_call: TRBD1
clone_size: -
j_call: TRBJ1-5
cdr3_aa: CAVGYRGNNQPQHF
cdr3_nt: TGTGCCGTCGGTTACAGGGGTAACAATCAGCCCCAGCATTTT

cdr3_length: 15
v_call: TRBV5-8
d_call: TRBD1
clone_size: -
j_call: TRBJ1-3
cdr3_aa: CASSFMGTGGNTIYF
cdr3_nt: TGTGCCAGCAGCTTCATGGGGACAGGCGGAAACACCATATATTTT

cdr3_length: 16
v_call: TRBV18
d_call: -
clone_size: many
j_call: TRBJ1-5
cdr3_aa: CASSPPVSRGHQPQHF
cdr3_nt: TGTGCCAGCTCACCACCGGTCAGCAGGGGACATCAGCCCCAGCATTTT

cdr3_length: 16
v_call: TRBV5-8
d_call: -
clone_size: -
j_call: TRBJ1-1
cdr3_aa: CASSLSLSTGHTEAFF
cdr3_nt: TGTGCCAGCAGCCTTTCCCTTTCGACAGGACACACTGAAGCTTTCTTT

cdr3_length: 17
v_call: TRBV11-2
d_call: -
clone_size: -
j_call: TRBJ1-4
cdr3_aa: CASSPTRAGLTNEKLFF
cdr3_nt: TGTGCCAGCAGCCCAACGAGGGCAGGACTCACTAATGAAAAACTGTTTTTT

cdr3_length: 13
v_call: TRBV6-5
d_call: -
clone_size: -
j_call: TRBJ1-1
cdr3_aa: CATKRGPGTEAFF
cdr3_nt: TGTGCCACCAAGAGAGGGCCGGGCACTGAAGCTTTCTTT

cdr3_length: 14
v_call: TRBV5-1
d_call: -
clone_size: -
j_call: TRBJ2-3
cdr3_aa: CASRSRGGVDTQYF
cdr3_nt: TGCGCCAGCAGAAGTCGAGGGGGGGTAGATACGCAGTATTTT

cdr3_length: 14
v_call: TRBV6-5
d_call: -
clone_size: -
j_call: TRBJ2-7
cdr3_aa: CASREAGSVAEQYF
cdr3_nt: TGTGCCAGCAGGGAGGCCGGTTCGGTCGCCGAGCAGTACTTC

cdr3_length: 15
v_call: TRBV3-1/TRBV3-2
d_call: -
clone_size: -
j_call: TRBJ2-3
cdr3_aa: CASSQIARGLDTQYF
cdr3_nt: TGTGCCAGCAGCCAAATCGCAAGGGGCTTAGATACGCAGTATTTT

cdr3_length: 17
v_call: TRBV9
d_call: -
clone_size: -
j_call: TRBJ2-3
cdr3_aa: CASSVGPRGRGRDTQYF
cdr3_nt: TGTGCCAGCAGCGTAGGGCCGCGGGGCCGAGGCAGGGATACGCAGTATTTT

cdr3_length: 15
v_call: TRBV2
d_call: -
clone_size: -
j_call: TRBJ1-2
cdr3_aa: CASSERQGNYYGYTF
cdr3_nt: TGTGCCAGCAGTGAAAGGCAGGGGAATTACTATGGCTACACCTTC

cdr3_length: 14
v_call: TRBV25-1
d_call: -
clone_size: -
j_call: TRBJ2-1
cdr3_aa: CASSEYGVYNEQFF
cdr3_nt: TGTGCCAGCAGTGAATATGGAGTATACAATGAGCAGTTCTTC

cdr3_length: 13
v_call: TRBV28
d_call: TRBD1
clone_size: -
j_call: TRBJ2-7
cdr3_aa: CASTLGQGYEQYF
cdr3_nt: TGTGCCAGCACCCTAGGACAGGGCTACGAGCAGTACTTC

cdr3_length: 15
v_call: TRBV3-1/TRBV3-2
d_call: TRBD2
clone_size: -
j_call: TRBJ2-7
cdr3_aa: CASSQRLAGPYEQYF
cdr3_nt: TGTGCCAGCAGCCAGCGACTAGCGGGTCCCTACGAGCAGTACTTC

cdr3_length: 14
v_call: TRBV9
d_call: -
clone_size: once
j_call: TRBJ2-7
cdr3_aa: CASSVGLANYEQYF
cdr3_nt: TGTGCCAGCAGCGTAGGTCTAGCGAACTACGAGCAGTACTTC

cdr3_length: 16
v_call: TRBV6-5
d_call: TRBD2
clone_size: -
j_call: TRBJ2-3
cdr3_aa: CASSYSWDYFTDTQYF
cdr3_nt: TGTGCCAGCAGTTACTCTTGGGACTACTTCACAGATACGCAGTATTTT

cdr3_length: 15
v_call: TRBV18
d_call: TRBD1
clone_size: few
j_call: TRBJ1-5
cdr3_aa: CASSPGTDINQPQHF
cdr3_nt: TGTGCCAGCTCACCTGGGACAGACATAAATCAGCCCCAGCATTTT

cdr3_length: 14
v_call: TRBV11-2
d_call: -
clone_size: -
j_call: TRBJ2-1
cdr3_aa: CASSFQRTNNEQFF
cdr3_nt: TGTGCCAGCAGCTTTCAGCGGACCAACAATGAGCAGTTCTTC

cdr3_length: 14
v_call: TRBV27
d_call: -
clone_size: -
j_call: TRBJ2-4
cdr3_aa: CASSLMSSKNIQYF
cdr3_nt: TGTGCCAGCAGTTTAATGAGTTCAAAAAACATTCAGTACTTC

cdr3_length: 18
v_call: TRBV12-5
d_call: TRBD1
clone_size: -
j_call: TRBJ2-7
cdr3_aa: CASGLVRTGGPEWDEQYF
cdr3_nt: TGTGCTAGTGGTTTGGTACGAACAGGGGGCCCGGAATGGGACGAGCAGTACTTC

cdr3_length: 15
v_call: TRBV19
d_call: TRBD1
clone_size: -
j_call: TRBJ1-5
cdr3_aa: CASNSGTGVNQPQHF
cdr3_nt: TGTGCCAGTAACTCCGGGACAGGGGTCAATCAGCCCCAGCATTTT

cdr3_length: 12
v_call: TRBV10-1
d_call: TRBD1
clone_size: -
j_call: TRBJ1-1
cdr3_aa: CATGTGGEGAFF
cdr3_nt: TGCGCCACCGGGACAGGGGGCGAAGGAGCTTTCTTT

cdr3_length: 16
v_call: TRBV13
d_call: -
clone_size: -
j_call: TRBJ1-3
cdr3_aa: CASSLGGSSSGNTIYF
cdr3_nt: TGTGCCAGCAGCCTCGGGGGATCGAGCTCTGGAAACACCATATATTTT

cdr3_length: 14
v_call: TRBV9
d_call: -
clone_size: -
j_call: TRBJ2-2
cdr3_aa: CASSVGQNTGELFF
cdr3_nt: TGTGCCAGCAGCGTGGGCCAAAACACCGGGGAGCTGTTTTTT

cdr3_length: 13
v_call: TRBV5-4
d_call: -
clone_size: -
j_call: TRBJ2-5
cdr3_aa: CASSLASAETQYF
cdr3_nt: TGTGCCAGCAGCTTGGCTAGCGCGGAGACCCAGTACTTC

cdr3_length: 21
v_call: TRBV18
d_call: TRBD2
clone_size: -
j_call: TRBJ2-4
cdr3_aa: CASSPSPRSGGVPLAKNIQYF
cdr3_nt: TGTGCCAGCTCACCATCCCCGCGTAGCGGGGGGGTTCCACTAGCCAAAAACATTCAGTACTTC

cdr3_length: 15
v_call: TRBV4-3
d_call: -
clone_size: -
j_call: TRBJ1-3
cdr3_aa: CASSQPQGGGNTIYF
cdr3_nt: TGCGCCAGCAGCCAACCCCAGGGCGGCGGAAACACCATATATTTT

cdr3_length: 14
v_call: TRBV4-1
d_call: -
clone_size: -
j_call: TRBJ1-5
cdr3_aa: CASSQEGPGEPQHF
cdr3_nt: TGCGCCAGCAGCCAAGAGGGGCCTGGGGAGCCCCAGCATTTT

cdr3_length: 15
v_call: TRBV28
d_call: TRBD1
clone_size: -
j_call: TRBJ1-5
cdr3_aa: CASYRQGTSNQPQHF
cdr3_nt: TGTGCCAGCTATCGACAGGGGACTTCCAATCAGCCCCAGCATTTT

cdr3_length: 16
v_call: TRBV7-2
d_call: -
clone_size: -
j_call: TRBJ2-2
cdr3_aa: CASSLAPAGNTGELFF
cdr3_nt: TGTGCCAGCAGCTTAGCCCCAGCGGGTAACACCGGGGAGCTGTTTTTT

cdr3_length: 14
v_call: TRBV18
d_call: -
clone_size: -
j_call: TRBJ2-2
cdr3_aa: CASSPGPSIGELFF
cdr3_nt: TGTGCCAGCTCACCAGGGCCTAGCATCGGGGAGCTGTTTTTT

cdr3_length: 18
v_call: TRBV28
d_call: TRBD1
clone_size: -
j_call: TRBJ1-2
cdr3_aa: CASSDRDRAVVINYGYTF
cdr3_nt: TGTGCCAGCAGTGACCGGGACAGGGCCGTAGTGATTAACTATGGCTACACCTTC

cdr3_length: 15
v_call: TRBV19
d_call: TRBD1
clone_size: few
j_call: TRBJ2-2
cdr3_aa: CASKGAGGDSGELFF
cdr3_nt: TGTGCCAGTAAAGGTGCAGGGGGCGATTCCGGGGAGCTGTTTTTT

cdr3_length: 17
v_call: TRBV6-2/TRBV6-3
d_call: TRBD2
clone_size: -
j_call: TRBJ2-1
cdr3_aa: CASSYSPIAGEVNEQFF
cdr3_nt: TGTGCCAGCAGTTATTCCCCCATAGCGGGAGAGGTCAATGAGCAGTTCTTC

cdr3_length: 14
v_call: TRBV5-1
d_call: -
clone_size: -
j_call: TRBJ1-4
cdr3_aa: CASSLTVSNEKLFF
cdr3_nt: TGCGCCAGCAGCTTGACAGTCAGTAATGAAAAACTGTTTTTT

cdr3_length: 14
v_call: TRBV24-1
d_call: -
clone_size: -
j_call: TRBJ1-6
cdr3_aa: CATQGSSYNSPLHF
cdr3_nt: TGTGCCACCCAAGGGAGCTCCTATAATTCACCCCTCCACTTT

cdr3_length: 18
v_call: TRBV5-1
d_call: -
clone_size: -
j_call: TRBJ2-7
cdr3_aa: CASSLVAGGMVSSYEQYF
cdr3_nt: TGCGCCAGCAGCTTGGTGGCAGGGGGGATGGTCAGCTCCTACGAGCAGTACTTC

cdr3_length: 19
v_call: TRBV27
d_call: -
clone_size: once
j_call: TRBJ2-1
cdr3_aa: CASSFRAGSPVGSYNEQFF
cdr3_nt: TGTGCCAGCAGTTTTCGAGCGGGTTCTCCCGTGGGGTCCTACAATGAGCAGTTCTTC

cdr3_length: 15
v_call: TRBV19
d_call: TRBD1
clone_size: -
j_call: TRBJ1-5
cdr3_aa: CASSPEDRSNQPQHF
cdr3_nt: TGTGCCAGTAGTCCCGAGGACAGGAGCAATCAGCCCCAGCATTTT

cdr3_length: 13
v_call: TRBV28
d_call: -
clone_size: -
j_call: TRBJ1-6
cdr3_aa: CASRGSDNSPLHF
cdr3_nt: TGTGCCAGTAGGGGTTCTGATAATTCACCCCTCCACTTT

cdr3_length: 14
v_call: TRBV19
d_call: -
clone_size: -
j_call: TRBJ1-1
cdr3_aa: CASSRPWEGEEAFF
cdr3_nt: TGTGCCAGTAGTCGACCATGGGAGGGAGAAGAAGCTTTCTTT

cdr3_length: 18
v_call: TRBV28
d_call: TRBD2
clone_size: -
j_call: TRBJ2-7
cdr3_aa: CASSTGRPDGGALREQYF
cdr3_nt: TGTGCCAGCAGTACCGGCCGGCCCGACGGGGGGGCTTTAAGAGAGCAGTACTTC

cdr3_length: 15
v_call: TRBV18
d_call: -
clone_size: -
j_call: TRBJ1-4
cdr3_aa: CASSPGTTTNEKLFF
cdr3_nt: TGTGCCAGCTCACCCGGGACAACGACAAATGAAAAACTGTTTTTT

cdr3_length: 15
v_call: TRBV4-2
d_call: TRBD2
clone_size: -
j_call: TRBJ2-1
cdr3_aa: CASSQSLAGGLEQFF
cdr3_nt: TGTGCCAGCAGCCAATCACTAGCGGGAGGCCTTGAGCAGTTCTTC

cdr3_length: 13
v_call: TRBV6-5
d_call: -
clone_size: -
j_call: TRBJ2-5
cdr3_aa: CASSAGNWETQYF
cdr3_nt: TGTGCCAGCAGCGCAGGGAATTGGGAGACCCAGTACTTC

cdr3_length: 15
v_call: TRBV4-1
d_call: -
clone_size: -
j_call: TRBJ1-5
cdr3_aa: CASSQRADSNQPQHF
cdr3_nt: TGCGCCAGCAGCCAGAGGGCGGATAGCAATCAGCCCCAGCATTTT

cdr3_length: 16
v_call: TRBV19
d_call: TRBD1
clone_size: -
j_call: TRBJ1-5
cdr3_aa: CASSRGTGGFNQPQHF
cdr3_nt: TGTGCCAGTAGTAGAGGGACAGGGGGCTTCAATCAGCCCCAGCATTTT

cdr3_length: 16
v_call: TRBV7-2
d_call: TRBD1
clone_size: -
j_call: TRBJ2-7
cdr3_aa: CASSLGRGRSSYEQYF
cdr3_nt: TGTGCCAGCAGCTTAGGTAGGGGGCGTAGCTCCTACGAGCAGTACTTC

cdr3_length: 13
v_call: TRBV19
d_call: -
clone_size: -
j_call: TRBJ2-5
cdr3_aa: CASSIRGGETQYF
cdr3_nt: TGTGCCAGTAGTATTAGGGGGGGAGAGACCCAGTACTTC

cdr3_length: 15
v_call: TRBV9
d_call: -
clone_size: -
j_call: TRBJ2-2
cdr3_aa: CASSVVQGATGELFF
cdr3_nt: TGTGCCAGCAGCGTAGTACAGGGAGCCACCGGGGAGCTGTTTTTT

cdr3_length: 13
v_call: TRBV7-2
d_call: -
clone_size: -
j_call: TRBJ2-7
cdr3_aa: CASSLGSGYEQYF
cdr3_nt: TGTGCCAGCAGCTTAGGGTCAGGGTACGAGCAGTACTTC